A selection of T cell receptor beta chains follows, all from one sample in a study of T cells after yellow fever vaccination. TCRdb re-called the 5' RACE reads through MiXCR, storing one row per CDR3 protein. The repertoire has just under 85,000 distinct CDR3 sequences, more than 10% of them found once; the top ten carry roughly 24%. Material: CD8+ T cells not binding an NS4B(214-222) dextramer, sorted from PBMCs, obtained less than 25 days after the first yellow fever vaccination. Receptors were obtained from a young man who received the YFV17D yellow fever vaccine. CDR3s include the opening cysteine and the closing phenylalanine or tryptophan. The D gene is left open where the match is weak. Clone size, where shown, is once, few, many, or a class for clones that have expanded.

cdr3_aa: CASSHGTSNDNEQFF
cdr3_nt: TGCGCCAGCAGCCATGGGACTAGCAACGACAATGAGCAGTTCTTC
clone_size: -
j_call: TRBJ2-1
v_call: TRBV4-1
d_call: TRBD2

cdr3_aa: CASSPGRGYEQFF
cdr3_nt: TGTGCCAGTAGTCCGGGTCGCGGGTATGAGCAGTTCTTC
clone_size: few
j_call: TRBJ2-1
v_call: TRBV19
d_call: -

cdr3_aa: CAISEEGTNTEAFF
cdr3_nt: TGTGCCATCAGTGAAGAGGGAACGAACACTGAAGCTTTCTTT
clone_size: once
j_call: TRBJ1-1
v_call: TRBV10-3
d_call: -

cdr3_aa: CASSYGSRTDGYYGQYF
cdr3_nt: TGTGCCAGCAGCTATGGTTCAAGGACAGACGGCTACTACGGGCAGTACTTC
clone_size: -
j_call: TRBJ2-7
v_call: TRBV4-2
d_call: -

cdr3_aa: CASSVSGGDTNEQFF
cdr3_nt: TGTGCCAGCAGCGTCAGCGGGGGGGATACGAATGAGCAGTTCTTC
clone_size: few
j_call: TRBJ2-1
v_call: TRBV9
d_call: TRBD2

cdr3_aa: CASSPSGRGTYNEQFF
cdr3_nt: TGTGCCAGCAGTCCGTCGGGGCGGGGGACCTACAATGAGCAGTTCTTC
clone_size: -
j_call: TRBJ2-1
v_call: TRBV2
d_call: TRBD2

cdr3_aa: CASRTQSYNEQFF
cdr3_nt: TGTGCCAGTAGAACACAAAGCTACAATGAGCAGTTCTTC
clone_size: -
j_call: TRBJ2-1
v_call: TRBV19
d_call: -

cdr3_aa: CASSRSASGANVLTF
cdr3_nt: TGTGCCAGCAGTCGGAGTGCCTCCGGGGCCAACGTCCTGACTTTC
clone_size: -
j_call: TRBJ2-6
v_call: TRBV7-9
d_call: -

cdr3_aa: CASSYLKPDTGTDTQYF
cdr3_nt: TGTGCCAGCAGTTACTTAAAACCGGACACAGGCACAGATACGCAGTATTTT
clone_size: few
j_call: TRBJ2-3
v_call: TRBV6-5
d_call: -

cdr3_aa: CASSLTGVSFF
cdr3_nt: TGTGCCAGCAGCTTGACAGGGGTGTCTTTCTTT
clone_size: few
j_call: TRBJ1-1
v_call: TRBV5-6
d_call: TRBD1

cdr3_aa: CSATSIESNTGELFF
cdr3_nt: TGCAGTGCTACTAGCATTGAGTCGAACACCGGGGAGCTGTTTTTT
clone_size: few
j_call: TRBJ2-2
v_call: TRBV20-1
d_call: -

cdr3_aa: CASSYFAGPTDTQYF
cdr3_nt: TGTGCCAGCAGTTACTTTGCGGGCCCCACAGATACGCAGTATTTT
clone_size: -
j_call: TRBJ2-3
v_call: TRBV6-2/TRBV6-3
d_call: -

cdr3_aa: CASSFLAGGENEQFF
cdr3_nt: TGTGCCAGCAGCTTCCTAGCGGGGGGGGAAAATGAGCAGTTCTTC
clone_size: few
j_call: TRBJ2-1
v_call: TRBV7-9
d_call: TRBD2

cdr3_aa: CASRTGAGLYNEQFF
cdr3_nt: TGTGCCAGCAGGACGGGCGCGGGACTTTACAATGAGCAGTTCTTC
clone_size: -
j_call: TRBJ2-1
v_call: TRBV6-5
d_call: -

cdr3_aa: CSARVLSSGNTIYF
cdr3_nt: TGCAGTGCTAGAGTCCTATCCTCTGGAAACACCATATATTTT
clone_size: few
j_call: TRBJ1-3
v_call: TRBV20-1
d_call: -

cdr3_aa: CASSPRWEQGTGELFF
cdr3_nt: TGCGCCAGCAGCCCGAGGTGGGAACAGGGGACCGGGGAGCTGTTTTTT
clone_size: -
j_call: TRBJ2-2
v_call: TRBV5-1
d_call: TRBD1

cdr3_aa: CSAHAGGGDTQYF
cdr3_nt: TGCAGCGCCCACGCAGGTGGGGGAGATACGCAGTATTTT
clone_size: few
j_call: TRBJ2-3
v_call: TRBV29-1
d_call: -

cdr3_aa: CASSPAGGVGNEQFF
cdr3_nt: TGTGCCAGCAGTCCAGCGGGGGGGGTAGGCAATGAGCAGTTCTTC
clone_size: few
j_call: TRBJ2-1
v_call: TRBV12-3/TRBV12-4
d_call: TRBD2

cdr3_aa: CSARDPLLGEVGEAFF
cdr3_nt: TGCAGTGCTAGAGATCCTCTGTTAGGGGAGGTCGGTGAAGCTTTCTTT
clone_size: -
j_call: TRBJ1-1
v_call: TRBV20-1
d_call: -

cdr3_aa: CASSEVGRVRVDTEAFF
cdr3_nt: TGTGCCAGCAGCGAGGTAGGTCGCGTCCGTGTGGACACTGAAGCTTTCTTT
clone_size: few
j_call: TRBJ1-1
v_call: TRBV7-6
d_call: -

cdr3_aa: CASASADEEYF
cdr3_nt: TGTGCCTCTGCGTCTGCCGACGAGGAGTACTTC
clone_size: -
j_call: TRBJ2-7
v_call: TRBV7-9
d_call: -

cdr3_aa: CASSLGEPGELFF
cdr3_nt: TGTGCCAGCAGCTTAGGCGAGCCCGGGGAGCTGTTTTTT
clone_size: -
j_call: TRBJ2-2
v_call: TRBV7-6
d_call: -

cdr3_aa: CASSVSGGDYNEQFF
cdr3_nt: TGTGCCAGCAGCGTTAGCGGGGGGGACTACAATGAGCAGTTCTTC
clone_size: few
j_call: TRBJ2-1
v_call: TRBV9
d_call: TRBD2

cdr3_aa: CASSFSARPNQPQHF
cdr3_nt: TGTGCCAGCAGTTTTAGTGCGCGCCCCAATCAGCCCCAGCATTTT
clone_size: -
j_call: TRBJ1-5
v_call: TRBV6-2/TRBV6-3
d_call: -

cdr3_aa: CASSVGRTEASEQYF
cdr3_nt: TGTGCCAGCAGCGTAGGAAGGACGGAGGCTTCCGAGCAGTACTTC
clone_size: -
j_call: TRBJ2-7
v_call: TRBV9
d_call: -

cdr3_aa: CASSSAFRTEAFF
cdr3_nt: TGTGCCAGCAGCTCGGCTTTCAGGACTGAAGCTTTCTTT
clone_size: few
j_call: TRBJ1-1
v_call: TRBV7-2
d_call: -

cdr3_aa: CASSLRTTNYGYTF
cdr3_nt: TGCGCCAGCAGCCTAAGGACGACTAACTATGGCTACACCTTC
clone_size: few
j_call: TRBJ1-2
v_call: TRBV4-1
d_call: -

cdr3_aa: CASRGGQPYNEQFF
cdr3_nt: TGTGCCAGCAGGGGGGGGCAGCCGTACAATGAGCAGTTCTTC
clone_size: -
j_call: TRBJ2-1
v_call: TRBV5-6
d_call: -

cdr3_aa: CASSLQGAPTDTQYF
cdr3_nt: TGTGCCAGCAGCTTACAGGGGGCGCCCACAGATACGCAGTATTTT
clone_size: many
j_call: TRBJ2-3
v_call: TRBV7-3
d_call: TRBD1

cdr3_aa: CASRRSGGAGETQYF
cdr3_nt: TGTGCCAGCAGGAGATCAGGGGGGGCGGGAGAGACCCAGTACTTC
clone_size: -
j_call: TRBJ2-5
v_call: TRBV9
d_call: -

cdr3_aa: CASSFSGTTNEKLFF
cdr3_nt: TGTGCCAGCAGCTTTTCAGGGACAACTAATGAAAAACTGTTTTTT
clone_size: few
j_call: TRBJ1-4
v_call: TRBV7-2
d_call: -

cdr3_aa: CASSGDVSDEQFF
cdr3_nt: TGTGCCAGCAGCGGGGACGTCTCCGATGAGCAGTTCTTC
clone_size: -
j_call: TRBJ2-1
v_call: TRBV7-2
d_call: -

cdr3_aa: CATSEDSSDSGANVLTF
cdr3_nt: TGTGCCACCAGTGAAGACAGTTCAGACTCTGGGGCCAACGTCCTGACTTTC
clone_size: -
j_call: TRBJ2-6
v_call: TRBV24-1
d_call: -

cdr3_aa: CASSQEGTGAIYEQYF
cdr3_nt: TGCGCCAGCAGCCAAGAGGGAACGGGGGCAATCTACGAGCAGTACTTC
clone_size: -
j_call: TRBJ2-7
v_call: TRBV4-1
d_call: -

cdr3_aa: CASSLAGAYRAANQPQHF
cdr3_nt: TGTGCCAGCAGCTTAGCAGGGGCCTACAGGGCCGCCAATCAGCCCCAGCATTTT
clone_size: -
j_call: TRBJ1-5
v_call: TRBV7-8
d_call: -

cdr3_aa: CASGFDRVSYNEQFF
cdr3_nt: TGTGCCAGTGGCTTCGACAGGGTTTCCTACAATGAGCAGTTCTTC
clone_size: -
j_call: TRBJ2-1
v_call: TRBV7-2
d_call: TRBD1

cdr3_aa: CASSPGGGSEAFF
cdr3_nt: TGTGCCAGCAGCCCCGGGGGGGGAAGTGAAGCTTTCTTT
clone_size: -
j_call: TRBJ1-1
v_call: TRBV7-9
d_call: -

cdr3_aa: CASSLDPPTEFHNEQFF
cdr3_nt: TGTGCCAGCAGCTTAGATCCCCCGACAGAGTTCCACAATGAGCAGTTCTTC
clone_size: -
j_call: TRBJ2-1
v_call: TRBV11-2
d_call: -

cdr3_aa: CAVVGPGLGYNEQFF
cdr3_nt: TGTGCCGTAGTAGGACCGGGACTAGGATACAATGAGCAGTTCTTC
clone_size: -
j_call: TRBJ2-1
v_call: TRBV7-8
d_call: TRBD2

cdr3_aa: CASSPGTYQETQYF
cdr3_nt: TGTGCCAGCTCACCCGGGACGTACCAAGAGACCCAGTACTTC
clone_size: -
j_call: TRBJ2-5
v_call: TRBV18
d_call: -

cdr3_aa: CASSPGAGGQYNEQFF
cdr3_nt: TGTGCCAGCAGCCCAGGCGCGGGGGGCCAATACAATGAGCAGTTCTTC
clone_size: many
j_call: TRBJ2-1
v_call: TRBV9
d_call: TRBD2